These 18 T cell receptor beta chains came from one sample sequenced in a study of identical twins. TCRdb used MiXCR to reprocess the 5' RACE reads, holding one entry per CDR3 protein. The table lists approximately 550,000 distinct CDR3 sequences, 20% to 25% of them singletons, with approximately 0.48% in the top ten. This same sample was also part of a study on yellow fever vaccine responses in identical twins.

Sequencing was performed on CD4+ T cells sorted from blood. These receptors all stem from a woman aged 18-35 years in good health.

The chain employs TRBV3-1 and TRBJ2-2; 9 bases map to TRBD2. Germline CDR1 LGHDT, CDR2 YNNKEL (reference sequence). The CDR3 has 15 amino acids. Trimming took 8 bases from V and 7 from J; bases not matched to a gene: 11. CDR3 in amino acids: CASAPRGGAIGELFF. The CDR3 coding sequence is TGTGCCAGCGCCCCGCGCGGGGGGGCGATCGGGGAGCTGTTTTTT.

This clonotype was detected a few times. The CDR3, as DNA: TGTGCCAGCAGCACGGGACAGCCTTCCGATACGCAGTATTTT. This codes for CASSTGQPSDTQYF. The chain couples TRBV7-9 to TRBJ2-3; TRBD1 matches 7 bases. V lost 5 bases, J lost 6 bases, and 8 bases stayed unmatched. CDR1 is SEHNR and CDR2 is FQNEAQ in the germline V gene (reference sequence). The CDR3 loop spans 14 amino acids.

The DNA for the CDR3 is TGCAGTGCTAGGGCCCGGGACAGGAGACAAGCTTTCTTT. Amino acid sequence: CSARARDRRQAFF. The gene calls are TRBV20-1 and TRBJ1-1; the match to TRBD1 covers 8 bases. Losses at the gene ends were 3 bases for V and 9 bases for J; bases not matched to a gene: 9. Germline values: CDR1 DFQATT, CDR2 SNEGSKA (reference sequence). The CDR3 is made up of 13 amino acids.

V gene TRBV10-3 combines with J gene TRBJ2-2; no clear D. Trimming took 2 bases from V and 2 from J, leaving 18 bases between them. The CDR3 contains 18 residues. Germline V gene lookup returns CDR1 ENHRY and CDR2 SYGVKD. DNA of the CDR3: TGTGCCATCAGTGAGACCGCGCCGGGTCAGAGAAACACCGGGGAGCTGTTTTTT. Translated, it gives CAISETAPGQRNTGELFF.

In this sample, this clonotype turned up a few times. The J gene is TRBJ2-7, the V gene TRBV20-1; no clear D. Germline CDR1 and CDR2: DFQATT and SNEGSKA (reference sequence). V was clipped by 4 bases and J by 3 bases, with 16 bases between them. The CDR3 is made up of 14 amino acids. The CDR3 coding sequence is TGCAGTGCTACCCGGGCGGCAGCAGTCTACGAGCAGTACGTC. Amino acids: CSATRAAAVYEQYV.

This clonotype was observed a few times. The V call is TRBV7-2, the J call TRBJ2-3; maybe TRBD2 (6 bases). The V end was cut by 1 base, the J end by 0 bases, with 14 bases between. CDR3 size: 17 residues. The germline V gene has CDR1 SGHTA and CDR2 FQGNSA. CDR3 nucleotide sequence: TGTGCCAGCAGCTTAGGTTTGGGCGGGACTAGCACAGATACGCAGTATTTT. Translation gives CASSLGLGGTSTDTQYF.

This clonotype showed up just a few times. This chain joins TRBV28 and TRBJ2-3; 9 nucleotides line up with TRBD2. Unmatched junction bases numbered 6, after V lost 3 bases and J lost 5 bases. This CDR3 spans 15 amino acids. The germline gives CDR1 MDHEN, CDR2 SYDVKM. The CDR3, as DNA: TGTGCCAGCAGTTTGCGGCGGGGGGGCCGAGATACGCAGTATTTT. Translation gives CASSLRRGGRDTQYF.

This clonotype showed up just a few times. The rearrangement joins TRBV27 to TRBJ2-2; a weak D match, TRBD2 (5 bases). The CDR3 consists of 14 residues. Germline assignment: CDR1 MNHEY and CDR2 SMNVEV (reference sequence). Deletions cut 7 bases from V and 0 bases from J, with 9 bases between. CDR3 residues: CASTVGANTGELFF. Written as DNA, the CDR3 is TGTGCCAGCACCGTCGGGGCGAACACCGGGGAGCTGTTTTTT.

The CDR3 protein is CASSPPASSYEQYF. The CDR3 DNA is TGTGCCAGCTCACCACCTGCTAGCTCCTACGAGCAGTACTTC. The chain couples TRBV18 to TRBJ2-7; D not certain. The CDR3 length is 14 residues. With 0 bases removed from V and 0 bases from J, the gap between germline ends came to 6 bases. The germline gives CDR1 KGHSH, CDR2 LQKENI.

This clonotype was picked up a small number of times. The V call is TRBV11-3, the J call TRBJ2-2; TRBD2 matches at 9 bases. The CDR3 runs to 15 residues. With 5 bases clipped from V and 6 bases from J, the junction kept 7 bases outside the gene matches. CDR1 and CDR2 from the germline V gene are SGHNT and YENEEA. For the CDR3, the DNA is TGTGCCAGCAGCCCTAGTTTAGCGGGAGCCGGGGAGCTGTTTTTT. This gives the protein CASSPSLAGAGELFF.

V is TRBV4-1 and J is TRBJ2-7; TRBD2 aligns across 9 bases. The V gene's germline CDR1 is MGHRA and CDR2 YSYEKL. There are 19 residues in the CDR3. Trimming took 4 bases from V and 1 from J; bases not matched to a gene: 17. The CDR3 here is CASSLRMRVAGDGSYEQYF. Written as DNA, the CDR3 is TGCGCCAGCAGCCTACGTATGCGAGTAGCGGGAGATGGTTCCTACGAGCAGTACTTC.

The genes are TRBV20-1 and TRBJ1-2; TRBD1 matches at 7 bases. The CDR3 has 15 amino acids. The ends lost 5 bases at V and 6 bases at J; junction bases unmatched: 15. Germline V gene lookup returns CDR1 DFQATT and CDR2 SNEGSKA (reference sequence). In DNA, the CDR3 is TGCAGTGCTGGACGCCTGGACAGGAAGGCGGATGGCTACACCTTC. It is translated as CSAGRLDRKADGYTF.

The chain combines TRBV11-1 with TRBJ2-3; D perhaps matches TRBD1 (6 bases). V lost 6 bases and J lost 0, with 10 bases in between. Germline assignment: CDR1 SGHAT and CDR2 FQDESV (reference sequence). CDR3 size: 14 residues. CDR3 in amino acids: CASRGQLSTDTQYF. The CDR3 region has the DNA TGTGCCAGCAGAGGACAGCTTAGCACAGATACGCAGTATTTT.

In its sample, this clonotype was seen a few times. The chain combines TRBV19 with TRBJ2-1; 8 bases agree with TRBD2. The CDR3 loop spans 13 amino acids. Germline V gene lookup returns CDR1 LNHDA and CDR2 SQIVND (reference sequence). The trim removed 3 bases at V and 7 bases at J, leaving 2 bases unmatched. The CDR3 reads CASSILAGNEQFF. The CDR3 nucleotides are TGTGCCAGTAGTATCTTAGCGGGAAATGAGCAGTTCTTC.

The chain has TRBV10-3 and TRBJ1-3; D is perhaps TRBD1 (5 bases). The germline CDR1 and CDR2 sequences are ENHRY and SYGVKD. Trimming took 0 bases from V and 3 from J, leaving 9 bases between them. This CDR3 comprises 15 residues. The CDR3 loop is CAISESVQGGNTIYF. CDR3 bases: TGTGCCATCAGTGAGTCAGTCCAGGGTGGAAACACCATATATTTT.

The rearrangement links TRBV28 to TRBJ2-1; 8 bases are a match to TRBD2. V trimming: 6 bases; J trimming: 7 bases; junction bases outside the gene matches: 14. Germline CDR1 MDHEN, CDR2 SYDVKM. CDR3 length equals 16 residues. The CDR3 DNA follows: TGTGCCAGCAGCTCACTAGCGGCCGCCGAGGGGAATGAGCAGTTCTTC. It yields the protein CASSSLAAAEGNEQFF.

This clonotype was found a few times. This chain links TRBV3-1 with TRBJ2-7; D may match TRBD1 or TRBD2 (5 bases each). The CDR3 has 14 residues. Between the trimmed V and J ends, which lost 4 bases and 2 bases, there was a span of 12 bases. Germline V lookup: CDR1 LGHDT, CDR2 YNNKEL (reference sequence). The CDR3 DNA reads TGTGCCAGCAGCCTCGGGACGTATACCTACGAGCAGTACTTC. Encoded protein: CASSLGTYTYEQYF.

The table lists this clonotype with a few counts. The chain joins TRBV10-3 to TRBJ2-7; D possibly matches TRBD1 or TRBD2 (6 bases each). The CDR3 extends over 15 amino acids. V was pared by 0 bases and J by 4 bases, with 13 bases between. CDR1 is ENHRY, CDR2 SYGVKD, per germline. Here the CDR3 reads CAISESRGEIYEQYV. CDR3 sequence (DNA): TGTGCCATCAGTGAGTCGAGGGGGGAAATATACGAGCAGTACGTC.